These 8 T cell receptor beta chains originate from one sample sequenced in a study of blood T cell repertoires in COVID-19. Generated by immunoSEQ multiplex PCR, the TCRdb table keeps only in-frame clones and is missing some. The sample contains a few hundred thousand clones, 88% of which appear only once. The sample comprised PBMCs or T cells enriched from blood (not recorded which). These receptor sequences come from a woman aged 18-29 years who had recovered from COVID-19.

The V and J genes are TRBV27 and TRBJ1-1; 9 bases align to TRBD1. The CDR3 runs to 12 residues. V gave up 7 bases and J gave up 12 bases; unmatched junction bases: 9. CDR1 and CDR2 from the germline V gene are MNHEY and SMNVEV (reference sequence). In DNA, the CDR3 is TGTGCCAGCACTAAGGGGACAGGGCGGACTTTCTTT. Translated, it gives CASTKGTGRTFF.

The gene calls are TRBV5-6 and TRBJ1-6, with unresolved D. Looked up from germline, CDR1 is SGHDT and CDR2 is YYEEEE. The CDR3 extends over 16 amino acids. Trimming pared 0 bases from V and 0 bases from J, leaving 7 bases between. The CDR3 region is CASSLGWSSYNSPLHF. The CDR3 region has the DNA TGTGCCAGCAGCTTGGGTTGGAGCTCCTATAATTCACCCCTCCACTTT.

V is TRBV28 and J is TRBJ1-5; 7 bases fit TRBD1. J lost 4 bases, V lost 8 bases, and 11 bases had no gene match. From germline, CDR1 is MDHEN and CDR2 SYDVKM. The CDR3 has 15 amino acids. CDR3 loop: CASLRQGTANQPQHF. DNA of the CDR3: TGTGCCAGCCTGAGGCAGGGGACAGCTAATCAGCCCCAGCATTTT.

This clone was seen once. The CDR3 loop reads CASSFGQGHSGYTF. In DNA form, the CDR3 reads TGTGCCAGCAGCTTCGGACAGGGTCACTCGGGCTACACCTTC. This chain uses TRBV7-2 with TRBJ1-2; 8 bases are a match to TRBD1. CDR1 is SGHTA, CDR2 FQGNSA, per germline. The CDR3 spans 14 residues. With 3 bases clipped from V and 8 bases from J, the junction kept 8 bases outside the gene matches.

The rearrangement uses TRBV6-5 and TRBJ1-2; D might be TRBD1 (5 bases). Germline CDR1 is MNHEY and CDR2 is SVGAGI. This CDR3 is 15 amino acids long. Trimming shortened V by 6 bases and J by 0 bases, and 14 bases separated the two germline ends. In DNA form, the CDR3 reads TGTGCCAGCAGCCGCGTTATGACAGCTAACTATGGCTACACCTTC. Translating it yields CASSRVMTANYGYTF.

In nucleotides, the CDR3 is TGTGCCAGCAGTTACGTGGGGCTGAACACTGAAGCTTTCTTT. It encodes CASSYVGLNTEAFF. V gene TRBV6-2 or TRBV6-3 combines with J gene TRBJ1-1; possibly TRBD1 for D (5 bases). The CDR3 length is 14 residues. V lost 2 bases to trimming and J lost 0 bases, with 7 bases between them. In germline, CDR1 is MNHEY, CDR2 SVGEGT.

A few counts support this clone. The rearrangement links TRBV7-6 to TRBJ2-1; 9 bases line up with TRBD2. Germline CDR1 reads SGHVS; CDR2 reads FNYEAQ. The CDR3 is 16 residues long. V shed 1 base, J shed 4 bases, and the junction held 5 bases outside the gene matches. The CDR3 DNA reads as TGTGCCAGCAGCTTAGAACAGCGGGGGGATTACAATGAGCAGTTCTTC. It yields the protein CASSLEQRGDYNEQFF.

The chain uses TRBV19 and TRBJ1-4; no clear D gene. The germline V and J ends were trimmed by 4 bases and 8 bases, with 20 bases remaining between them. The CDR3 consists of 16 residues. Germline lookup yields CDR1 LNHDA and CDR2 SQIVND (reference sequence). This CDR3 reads CASSTFSGTAGEKLFF. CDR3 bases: TGTGCCAGTAGTACCTTCTCCGGAACAGCCGGCGAAAAACTGTTTTTT.